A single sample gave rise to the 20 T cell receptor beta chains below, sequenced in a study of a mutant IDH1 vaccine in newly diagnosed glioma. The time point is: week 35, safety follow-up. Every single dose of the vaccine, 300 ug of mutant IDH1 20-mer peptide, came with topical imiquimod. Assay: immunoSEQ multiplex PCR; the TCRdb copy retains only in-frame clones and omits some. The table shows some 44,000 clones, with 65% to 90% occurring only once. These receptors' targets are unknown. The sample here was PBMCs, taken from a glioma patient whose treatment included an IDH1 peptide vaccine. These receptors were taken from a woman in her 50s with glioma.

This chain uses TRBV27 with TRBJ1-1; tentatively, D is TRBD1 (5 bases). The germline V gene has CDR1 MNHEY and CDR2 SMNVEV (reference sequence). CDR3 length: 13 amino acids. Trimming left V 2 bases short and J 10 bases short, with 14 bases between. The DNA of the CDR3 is TGTGCCAGCAGTTTAGTATCGGGGGGGACAGCTTTCTTT. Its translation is CASSLVSGGTAFF.

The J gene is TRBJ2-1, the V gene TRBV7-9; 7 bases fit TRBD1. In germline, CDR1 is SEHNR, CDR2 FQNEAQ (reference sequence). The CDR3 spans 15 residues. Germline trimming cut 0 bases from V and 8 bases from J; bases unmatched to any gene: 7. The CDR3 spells CASSLAGGKGDEQFF. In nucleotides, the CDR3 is TGTGCCAGCAGCTTAGCAGGGGGCAAGGGCGATGAGCAGTTCTTC.

CDR3 region: CASSAQGAPSYEQYF. The CDR3 DNA sequence: TGTGCCAGCAGTGCTCAGGGGGCCCCCTCCTACGAGCAGTACTTC. The chain employs TRBV2 and TRBJ2-7; 8 bases are a match to TRBD1. The ends lost 4 bases at V and 0 bases at J; junction bases unmatched: 5. Per germline, CDR1 SNHLY and CDR2 FYNNEI. This CDR3 is built from 15 residues.

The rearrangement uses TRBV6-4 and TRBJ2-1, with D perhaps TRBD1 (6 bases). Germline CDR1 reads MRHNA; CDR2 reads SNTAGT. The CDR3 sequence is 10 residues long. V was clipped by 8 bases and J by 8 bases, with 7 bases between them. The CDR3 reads CASRTDEQFF. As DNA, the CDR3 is TGTGCCAGCCGGACAGATGAGCAGTTCTTC.

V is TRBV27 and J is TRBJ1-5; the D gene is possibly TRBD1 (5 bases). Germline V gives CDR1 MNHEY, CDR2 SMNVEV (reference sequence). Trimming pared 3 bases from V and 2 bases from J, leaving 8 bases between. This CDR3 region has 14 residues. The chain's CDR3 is CASSLQGGNQPQHF. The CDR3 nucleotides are TGTGCCAGCAGTTTGCAGGGTGGCAATCAGCCCCAGCATTTT.

This CDR3 is CSVDRGGLYGYTF. The DNA for the CDR3 is TGCAGCGTTGACAGGGGCGGACTCTATGGCTACACCTTC. This chain links TRBV29-1 with TRBJ1-2, with a weak D call TRBD1 (6 bases). This CDR3 has 13 amino acids. The germline gives CDR1 SQVTM, CDR2 ANQGSEA. V was trimmed by 3 bases and J by 4 bases, leaving 12 bases between them.

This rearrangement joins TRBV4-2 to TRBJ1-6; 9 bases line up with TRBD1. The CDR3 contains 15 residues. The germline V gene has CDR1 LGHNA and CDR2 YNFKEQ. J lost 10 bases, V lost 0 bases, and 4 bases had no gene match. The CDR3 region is CASSQDVQGASPLHF. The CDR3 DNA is TGTGCCAGCAGCCAAGATGTACAGGGGGCCTCACCCCTCCACTTT.

The CDR3 DNA reads as TGTGCCAGCAGCTTAGCTTCAGGGGGGGCCCGGGGCGAGCAGTACTTC. The encoded protein is CASSLASGGARGEQYF. The chain recombines TRBV7-2 with TRBJ2-7, with D perhaps matching TRBD1 or TRBD2 (7 bases each). This CDR3 has 16 residues. V dropped 0 bases and J dropped 6 bases, with 18 bases sitting between them. Germline CDR1 reads SGHTA; CDR2 reads FQGNSA.

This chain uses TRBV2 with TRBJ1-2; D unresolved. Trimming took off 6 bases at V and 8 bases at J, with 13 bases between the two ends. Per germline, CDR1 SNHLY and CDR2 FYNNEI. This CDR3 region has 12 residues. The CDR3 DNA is TGTGCCAGCAGCTTTCGAGAGGACGGCTACACCTTC. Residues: CASSFREDGYTF. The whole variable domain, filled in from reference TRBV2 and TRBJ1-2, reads EPEVTQTPSHQVTQMGQEVILRCVPISNHLYFYWYRQILGQKVEFLVSFYNNEISEKSEIFDDQFSVERPDGSNFTLKIRSTKLEDSAMYFCASSFREDGYTFGSGTRLTVV.

The CDR3 loop is CSARDRNEAFF. The CDR3 DNA sequence: TGCAGTGCTAGAGATAGGAATGAAGCTTTCTTT. The rearrangement joins TRBV20-1 to TRBJ1-1; no clear D. Germline CDR1 DFQATT, CDR2 SNEGSKA (reference sequence). This CDR3 is 11 amino acids long. Trimming removed 0 bases from V and 7 bases from J, with 6 bases in between.

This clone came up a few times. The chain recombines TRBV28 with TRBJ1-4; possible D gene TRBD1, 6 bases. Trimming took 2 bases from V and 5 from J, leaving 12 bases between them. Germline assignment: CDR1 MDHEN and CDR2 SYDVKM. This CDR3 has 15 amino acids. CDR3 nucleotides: TGTGCCAGCAGTTTACGGGGGGGGCTAAATGAAAAACTGTTTTTT. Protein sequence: CASSLRGGLNEKLFF.

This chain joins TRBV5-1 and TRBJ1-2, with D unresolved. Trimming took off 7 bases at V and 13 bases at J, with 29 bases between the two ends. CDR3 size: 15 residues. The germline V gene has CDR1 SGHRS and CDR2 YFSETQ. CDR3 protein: CASLPRGERTDVGTF. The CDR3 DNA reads TGCGCCAGCCTCCCCCGGGGAGAGCGGACCGATGTGGGCACCTTC.

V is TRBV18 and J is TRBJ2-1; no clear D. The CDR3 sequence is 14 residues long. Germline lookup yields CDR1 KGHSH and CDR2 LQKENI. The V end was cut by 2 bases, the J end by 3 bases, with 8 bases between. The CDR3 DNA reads TGTGCCAGCTCACCATCGCACAGCTACAATGAGCAGTTCTTC. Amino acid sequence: CASSPSHSYNEQFF.

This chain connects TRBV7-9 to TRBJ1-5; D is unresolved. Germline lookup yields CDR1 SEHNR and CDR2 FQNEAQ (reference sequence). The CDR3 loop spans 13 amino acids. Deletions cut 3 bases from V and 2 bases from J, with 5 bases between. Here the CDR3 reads CASSFEGNQPQHF. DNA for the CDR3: TGTGCCAGCAGCTTCGAGGGCAATCAGCCCCAGCATTTT. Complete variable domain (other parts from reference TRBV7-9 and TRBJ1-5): DTGVSQNPRHKITKRGQNVTFRCDPISEHNRLYWYRQTLGQGPEFLTYFQNEAQLEKSRLLSDRFSAERPKGSFSTLEIQRTEQGDSAMYLCASSFEGNQPQHFGDGTRLSIL.

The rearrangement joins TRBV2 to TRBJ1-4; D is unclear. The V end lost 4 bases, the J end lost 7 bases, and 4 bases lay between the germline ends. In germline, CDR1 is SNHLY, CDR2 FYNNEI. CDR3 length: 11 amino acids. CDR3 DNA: TGTGCCAGCAGTGTCGGTGAAAAACTGTTTTTT. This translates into CASSVGEKLFF.

The CDR3 loop is CASSTSGGNYGYTF. CDR3 sequence (DNA): TGTGCCAGCAGCACCTCAGGGGGAAACTATGGCTACACCTTC. This chain links TRBV7-2 with TRBJ1-2, with TRBD1 matching 7 bases. This CDR3 region has 14 residues. CDR1 and CDR2 (germline): SGHTA, FQGNSA. V trimming: 5 bases; J trimming: 2 bases; junction bases outside the gene matches: 5.

The CDR3 reads CASRRSNQPQHF. The DNA for the CDR3 is TGTGCCAGCAGGCGGTCCAATCAGCCCCAGCATTTT. The rearrangement uses TRBV2 and TRBJ1-5; D unresolved. The V gene's germline CDR1 is SNHLY and CDR2 FYNNEI. V gave up 6 bases and J gave up 3 bases, with 6 bases separating them. CDR3 length: 12 amino acids.

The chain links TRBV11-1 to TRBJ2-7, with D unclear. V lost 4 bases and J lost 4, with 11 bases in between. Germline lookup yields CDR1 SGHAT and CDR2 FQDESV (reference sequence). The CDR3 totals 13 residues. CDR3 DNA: TGTGCCAGCAGCTCTAGGTTGGAGTACGAGCAGTACTTC. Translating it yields CASSSRLEYEQYF. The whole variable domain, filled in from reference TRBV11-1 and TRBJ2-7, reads EAEVAQSPRYKITEKSQAVAFWCDPISGHATLYWYRQILGQGPELLVQFQDESVVDDSQLPKDRFSAERLKGVDSTLKIQPAELGDSAMYLCASSSRLEYEQYFGPGTRLTVT.

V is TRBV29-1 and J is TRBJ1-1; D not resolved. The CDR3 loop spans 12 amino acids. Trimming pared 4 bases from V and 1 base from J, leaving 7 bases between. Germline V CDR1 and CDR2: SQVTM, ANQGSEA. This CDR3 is CSVAHANTEAFF. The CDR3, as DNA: TGCAGCGTTGCACACGCGAACACTGAAGCTTTCTTT.

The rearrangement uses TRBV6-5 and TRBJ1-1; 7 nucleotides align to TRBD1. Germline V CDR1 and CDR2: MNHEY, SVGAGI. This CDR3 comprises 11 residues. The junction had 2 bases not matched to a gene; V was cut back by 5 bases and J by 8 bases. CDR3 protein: CASSRTGEAFF. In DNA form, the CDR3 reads TGTGCCAGCAGTAGGACAGGAGAAGCTTTCTTT.